The sequence of this T cell receptor beta chain was determined in a study of T cells in Graves' hyperthyroidism and ophthalmopathy. The length of the CDR3 is 18 residues. V shed 5 bases and J 2 bases; nucleotides not matched to a gene: 15. The germline CDR1 and CDR2 sequences are SEHNR and FQNEAQ (reference sequence). It was RNA transcripts that yielded the amplified TCR beta CDR3 regions. Carried out on the TCR CDR3, a first-round RT-PCR used the HTBI primer set. Using its own MiXCR run on the multiplex PCR reads, TCRdb lists one record per CDR3 protein. Among about 500,000 distinct CDR3 sequences listed, over 15% were seen once.

Sequencing input: blood. The clonotype comes from a woman under 30 with Graves' hyperthyroidism. The chain joins TRBV7-9 to TRBJ2-5; 9 nucleotides agree with TRBD2. CDR3 region: CASSPENRGLAIQETQYF. The DNA for the CDR3 is TGTGCCAGCAGCCCAGAAAACCGTGGACTAGCGATACAAGAGACCCAGTACTTC.